The 7 T cell receptor beta chains presented below share a single source sample, sequenced in a study of brain T cells in children with intractable seizures. Produced via immunoSEQ multiplex PCR; TCRdb's table is partial and in-frame only. The repertoire includes 75,000 to 80,000 clones, about 93% of them detected once, and 1.5% sits in the top ten. Sequencing was performed on peripheral blood, taken at surgery. The receptors come from a boy younger than two with tuberous sclerosis and intractable seizures.

The V call is TRBV5-1, the J call TRBJ1-1, with a weak D call TRBD1 (5 bases). There are 13 residues in the CDR3. The ends were cut back, 0 bases at V and 5 bases at J, with 8 bases in the middle. From germline, CDR1 is SGHRS and CDR2 YFSETQ. Here the CDR3 reads CASSLGGLTEAFF. The CDR3 coding sequence is TGCGCCAGCAGCTTGGGGGGGTTGACTGAAGCTTTCTTT.

CDR3 sequence reads: CASSVAAGSTYEQYF. CDR3 nucleotides: TGTGCCAGCAGCGTAGCCGCAGGATCAACCTACGAGCAGTACTTC. This chain links TRBV9 with TRBJ2-7; D is undetermined. Germline V gives CDR1 SGDLS, CDR2 YYNGEE. There are 15 residues in the CDR3. V lost 0 bases and J lost 2, with 12 bases in between.

To note about this clone: The junction and the germline gene differ at one end; a read error may be behind it. This chain connects TRBV5-1 to TRBJ2-1; 12 positions agree with TRBD2. The germline V gene has CDR1 SGHRS and CDR2 YFSETQ. The CDR3 loop spans 13 amino acids. The DNA for the CDR3 is TGCGCCAGCAGCTTGGCTAGCGGGGGGGTCCAGGTCTTC. This gives the protein CASSLASGGVQVF. The full variable domain, its missing parts supplied by reference TRBV5-1 and TRBJ2-1, is KAGVTQTPRYLIKTRGQQVTLSCSPISGHRSVSWYQQTPGQGLQFLFEYFSETQRNKGNFPGRFSGRQFSNSRSEMNVSTLELGDSALYLCASSLASGGVQVFGPGTRLTVL.

The rearrangement joins TRBV6-5 to TRBJ1-2, with 7 bases matching TRBD1. Trimming took 6 bases from V and 4 from J; bases not matched to a gene: 5. Germline CDR1 reads MNHEY; CDR2 reads SVGAGI. The CDR3 runs to 13 residues. The CDR3 DNA follows: TGTGCCAGCAGGACGGGACAGCGCTATGGCTACACCTTC. It is translated as CASRTGQRYGYTF.

The chain links TRBV5-4 to TRBJ2-1; no clear D gene. The CDR3 has 13 amino acids. Per germline, CDR1 SGHNT and CDR2 YYREEE (reference sequence). With 1 base removed from V and 7 bases from J, the gap between germline ends came to 9 bases. The CDR3, as DNA: TGTGCCAGCAGCTTGAGGTTTCGTAATGAGCAGTTCTTC. Translation: CASSLRFRNEQFF.

The chain employs TRBV6-1 and TRBJ2-1; D is ambiguous. Germline loops: CDR1 MNHNS, CDR2 SASEGT. The V and J ends lost 2 bases and 8 bases respectively, with 16 bases between them. This CDR3 is built from 15 residues. The chain's CDR3 is CASSEWLLSRDEQFF. The CDR3 DNA sequence: TGTGCCAGCAGTGAATGGTTGCTCTCTAGGGATGAGCAGTTCTTC.

The chain recombines TRBV7-2 with TRBJ1-4; D gene unclear. Trimming pared 4 bases from V and 8 bases from J, leaving 11 bases between. The CDR3 is 13 residues long. CDR1 and CDR2 from the germline V gene are SGHTA and FQGNSA. CDR3 loop: CASSSYNWEKLFF. CDR3 bases: TGTGCCAGCAGCTCTTATAACTGGGAAAAACTGTTTTTT.